The clone carrying this T cell receptor beta chain was seen a handful of times. Its target is not known. The germline gives CDR1 MNHEY, CDR2 SVGEGT. CDR3 length: 12 amino acids. V was trimmed by 7 bases and J by 7 bases, leaving 10 bases between them. This specimen belongs to a study of response to subunit inactivated influenza vaccine. General study points: With each seasonal influenza vaccination, the authors suggested, few new T cells are recruited.

MiXCR, run by TCRdb on the RT-PCR reads, gives a single entry per CDR3 protein. The sample holds 500,000 or so distinct CDR3 sequences; more than 15% are singletons and the top ten take 2.5% to 3.5%. The receptor was derived from a man between 50 and 69 years old who received an inactivated influenza vaccine. Sample: CD4+ T cells sorted from PBMCs, taken roughly 24 months after vaccination. The rearrangement links TRBV6-2 or TRBV6-3 to TRBJ2-2; no reliable D call. The DNA for the CDR3 is TGTGCCAGCATGGTGGGGATCGGGGAGCTGTTTTTT. This gives the protein CASMVGIGELFF.